This entry is about one TCR beta chain. The entry originates in a study of T-cell memory formation after mild COVID-19. For the study at large: Largely donor-specific sequence clusters came from a couple of donors.

TCRdb processed the 5' RACE reads anew with MiXCR; each CDR3 protein has one entry. The table includes about 350,000 distinct CDR3 sequences, 20% to 25% detected once. The receptor's source is a young man who had mild COVID-19 (a few samples of this study predate the infection). Cell type and time point are not known. Sequenced: PBMCs or a T cell subset sorted from them (not recorded which).

The CDR3 sequence is CATSEASGGQETQYF. In nucleotides, the CDR3 is TGTGCCACCAGTGAGGCTAGCGGGGGACAAGAGACCCAGTACTTC. The rearrangement uses TRBV24-1 and TRBJ2-5; 10 positions match TRBD2. The V gene's germline CDR1 is KGHDR and CDR2 SFDVKD. The CDR3 runs 15 residues. V lost 4 bases to trimming and J lost 2 bases; unmatched junction nucleotides: 3.